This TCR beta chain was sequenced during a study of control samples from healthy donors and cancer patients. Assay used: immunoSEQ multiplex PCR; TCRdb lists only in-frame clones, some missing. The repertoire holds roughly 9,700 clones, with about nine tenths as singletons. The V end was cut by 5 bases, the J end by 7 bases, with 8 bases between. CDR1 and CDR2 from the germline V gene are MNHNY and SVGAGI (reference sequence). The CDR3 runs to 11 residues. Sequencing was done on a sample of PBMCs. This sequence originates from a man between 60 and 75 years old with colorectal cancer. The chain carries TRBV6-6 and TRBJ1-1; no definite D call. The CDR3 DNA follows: TGTGCCAGCAGTGCCCAGTATGAAGCTTTCTTT. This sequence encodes CASSAQYEAFF.